Following are 10 T cell receptor beta chains from one sample sequenced in a study of blood T cell repertoires in COVID-19. Repertoires were generated with immunoSEQ multiplex PCR, while TCRdb's copy carries only in-frame clones and drops some. Altogether around 220,000 clones are present, approximately 86% being singletons, with the ten largest covering under 15%. Sequenced: PBMCs or T cells enriched from blood (not recorded which). These receptors were taken from a woman between 45 and 60 years old with acute COVID-19.

This rearrangement joins TRBV30 to TRBJ2-3; D might be TRBD1 (6 bases). The length of the CDR3 is 13 residues. Deletions cut 8 bases from V and 2 bases from J, with 14 bases between. The germline gives CDR1 GTSNPN, CDR2 SVGIG (reference sequence). The CDR3, as DNA: TGTGCCCGAAACAGGGAATCCACAGATACGCAGTATTTT. Translated, it gives CARNRESTDTQYF.

J is TRBJ2-3 and V is TRBV5-4, with D perhaps TRBD1 (5 bases). This CDR3 spans 13 amino acids. Trimming shortened V by 3 bases and J by 3 bases, and 8 bases separated the two germline ends. The germline V gene encodes CDR1 SGHNT and CDR2 YYREEE (reference sequence). The CDR3 DNA is TGTGCCAGCAGCTCGCAGGGTACAGATACGCAGTATTTT. Its translation: CASSSQGTDTQYF.

The rearrangement joins TRBV6-5 to TRBJ2-1, with 9 bases fitting TRBD1. The CDR3 is made up of 13 amino acids. The J segment lost 10 bases and the V segment lost 8 bases, leaving 9 bases of the junction unmatched. Germline V CDR1 and CDR2: MNHEY, SVGAGI. The chain's CDR3 is CASFEDRGLEQFF. The CDR3 region has the DNA TGTGCCAGCTTTGAGGACAGGGGTTTAGAGCAGTTCTTC.

The chain employs TRBV19 and TRBJ2-5; 8 bases are a match to TRBD2. Losses at the gene ends were 4 bases for V and 1 base for J; bases not matched to a gene: 2. This CDR3 has 14 amino acids. The germline gives CDR1 LNHDA, CDR2 SQIVND (reference sequence). CDR3 sequence (DNA): TGTGCCAGTAGTACCGGGACTAGCCAAGAGACCCAGTACTTC. Protein: CASSTGTSQETQYF.

The rearrangement links TRBV6-5 to TRBJ2-1, with D possibly TRBD2 on 5 matching bases. The CDR3 runs to 14 residues. In germline, CDR1 is MNHEY, CDR2 SVGAGI. V gave up 4 bases and J gave up 6 bases, with 13 bases separating them. This CDR3 is CASSSARDSNEQFF. As DNA, the CDR3 is TGTGCCAGCAGTTCTGCCCGGGATTCCAATGAGCAGTTCTTC.

The chain carries TRBV30 and TRBJ1-4; D gene ambiguous. V was pared by 2 bases and J by 0 bases, with 10 bases between. Germline V CDR1 and CDR2: GTSNPN, SVGIG (reference sequence). The CDR3 has 15 amino acids. CDR3 sequence reads: CAWSRSPATNEKLFF. As DNA, the CDR3 is TGTGCCTGGAGTAGGAGCCCCGCAACTAATGAAAAACTGTTTTTT.

This sequence joins TRBV10-3 and TRBJ1-2; 9 positions agree with TRBD1. The CDR3 has 21 amino acids. Trimming removed 2 bases from V and 2 bases from J; junction bases left unmatched: 21. The V gene's germline CDR1 is ENHRY and CDR2 SYGVKD. The CDR3 loop is CAISEPGGVGTGKGGNYGYTF. The CDR3 nucleotides read TGTGCCATCAGTGAGCCCGGGGGCGTGGGGACAGGGAAAGGAGGCAACTATGGCTACACCTTC.

The chain uses TRBV27 and TRBJ2-7; a possible D gene is TRBD1 (5 bases). V was shortened by 6 bases and J by 3 bases, with 12 bases between the two germline ends. The CDR3 is made up of 13 amino acids. The germline V gene has CDR1 MNHEY and CDR2 SMNVEV (reference sequence). The CDR3 loop is CASRPTGDYEQYF. The CDR3 nucleotides are TGTGCCAGCAGGCCAACAGGAGACTACGAGCAGTACTTC.

This clone was observed once. V usage is TRBV28 and J usage is TRBJ2-7; maybe TRBD2 (6 bases). The CDR3 totals 14 residues. From germline, CDR1 is MDHEN and CDR2 SYDVKM. V lost 6 bases and J 6 bases, leaving 18 bases between the germline ends. The CDR3 nucleotides read TGTGCCAGCAGCAAGCCCTCAGGAGGGCGCGAGCAGTACTTC. It codes for CASSKPSGGREQYF. The variable domain in full, completed from reference TRBV28 and TRBJ2-7, reads DVKVTQSSRYLVKRTGEKVFLECVQDMDHENMFWYRQDPGLGLRLIYFSYDVKMKEKGDIPEGYSVSREKKERFSLILESASTNQTSMYLCASSKPSGGREQYFGPGTRLTVT.

The chain employs TRBV7-9 and TRBJ2-7; 9 bases align to TRBD1. The CDR3 is made up of 15 amino acids. V gave up 10 bases and J gave up 3 bases; unmatched junction bases: 13. CDR1 SEHNR and CDR2 FQNEAQ come from the germline V gene (reference sequence). The CDR3 protein is CATLAPGQGNYEQYF. The CDR3 region has the DNA TGTGCCACACTTGCTCCGGGACAGGGCAACTACGAGCAGTACTTC.